Listed here are 24 T cell receptor beta chains from one sample, sequenced in a study of blood T cell repertoires in COVID-19. Profiled with immunoSEQ multiplex PCR; TCRdb holds only in-frame clones, not every one. The table shows 250,000 or so clones, with approximately 86% occurring only once. The specimen sequenced was PBMCs or T cells enriched from blood (not recorded which). These receptors were collected from a woman aged 45-60 years who had recovered from COVID-19.

The V call is TRBV29-1, the J call TRBJ2-1, with D possibly matching TRBD1 (5 bases). Trimming removed 3 bases from V and 3 bases from J, with 6 bases in between. Germline V gives CDR1 SQVTM, CDR2 ANQGSEA. The length of the CDR3 is 12 residues. The DNA for the CDR3 is TGCAGCGTTGATACAGGCTACAATGAGCAGTTCTTC. This translates into CSVDTGYNEQFF.

The table lists this clone with a few counts. V is TRBV7-9 and J is TRBJ1-1, with 8 bases matching TRBD1. CDR1 and CDR2 from the germline V gene are SEHNR and FQNEAQ (reference sequence). V lost 5 bases and J lost 3; bases outside the gene matches: 5. The CDR3 loop spans 14 amino acids. This CDR3 is CASSQDRGDTEAFF. The CDR3 DNA reads as TGTGCCAGCAGCCAAGACAGGGGCGACACTGAAGCTTTCTTT.

The chain recombines TRBV24-1 with TRBJ2-5, with D maybe TRBD1 (5 bases). Trimming cost V 0 bases and J 4 bases, with 11 bases left between them. CDR1 KGHDR and CDR2 SFDVKD come from the germline V gene. The CDR3 has 15 amino acids. The CDR3 sequence is CATSDLKGLRETQYF. Written as DNA, the CDR3 is TGTGCCACCAGTGATTTGAAGGGGCTAAGAGAGACCCAGTACTTC.

The CDR3 nucleotides read TGTGCCAGCAGCCATAAGGGGCCGGAAGGCTACACCTTC. Protein sequence: CASSHKGPEGYTF. This chain connects TRBV3-1 (or the pseudogene TRBV3-2) to TRBJ1-2; D is perhaps TRBD1 (5 bases). CDR1 and CDR2 from the germline V gene are LGHDT and YNNKEL (reference sequence). The CDR3 is 13 amino acids. V shed 3 bases and J shed 8 bases, with 13 bases lying between them.

This rearrangement joins TRBV5-6 to TRBJ1-5; 10 positions match TRBD1. V dropped 2 bases and J dropped 2; count of bases not matched to a gene: 4. This CDR3 spans 16 amino acids. Germline V CDR1 and CDR2: SGHDT, YYEEEE. The CDR3 spells CASSFGTGVRNQPQHF. CDR3 nucleotides: TGTGCCAGCAGCTTTGGGACAGGGGTTCGCAATCAGCCCCAGCATTTT.

CDR3 DNA sequence: TGTGCCATCAGCGAGGGGTCCGACAGAGCCCAGCCCCAGCATTTT. This codes for CAISEGSDRAQPQHF. The chain employs TRBV10-3 and TRBJ1-5, with D maybe TRBD1 (5 bases). Germline CDR1 reads ENHRY; CDR2 reads SYGVKD. The CDR3 loop spans 15 amino acids. Trimming stripped 6 bases from V and 7 bases from J, with 19 bases between.

The chain is built from TRBV9 and TRBJ1-6; possibly TRBD1 for D (5 bases). CDR1 is SGDLS, CDR2 YYNGEE, per germline. Trimming took off 4 bases at V and 8 bases at J, with 7 bases between the two ends. CDR3 length equals 12 residues. CDR3 sequence (DNA): TGTGCCAGCAGCTCCAGGGATTCACCCCTCCACTTT. Amino acid sequence: CASSSRDSPLHF.

The gene calls are TRBV2 and TRBJ1-3; 8 nucleotides match TRBD1. The CDR3 is 18 amino acids. Losses at the gene ends were 5 bases for V and 0 bases for J; bases not matched to a gene: 12. In germline, CDR1 is SNHLY, CDR2 FYNNEI. The CDR3 DNA is TGTGCCAGCAGTTTTAAAGGAACAGGGGGAAGCTCTGGAAACACCATATATTTT. This translates into CASSFKGTGGSSGNTIYF.

This clone was seen a few times. This chain connects TRBV5-1 to TRBJ1-5, with 7 bases matching TRBD1. Looked up from germline, CDR1 is SGHRS and CDR2 is YFSETQ. V lost 5 bases and J lost 3; bases outside the gene matches: 8. The CDR3 covers 15 residues. CDR3 in amino acids: CASSPDRADNQPQHF. In DNA form, the CDR3 reads TGCGCCAGCAGTCCTGACAGGGCTGACAATCAGCCCCAGCATTTT.

The V and J genes are TRBV27 and TRBJ1-5, with D maybe TRBD1 (6 bases). This CDR3 is built from 13 residues. Trimming took off 2 bases at V and 13 bases at J, with 15 bases between the two ends. Germline V gene data show CDR1 as MNHEY and CDR2 as SMNVEV (reference sequence). In DNA, the CDR3 is TGTGCCAGCAGTTTAACGGGAGGGGGGGAACAGCATTTT. This gives the protein CASSLTGGGEQHF.

The rearrangement uses TRBV7-9 and TRBJ2-7, with no clear D. From germline, CDR1 is SEHNR and CDR2 FQNEAQ (reference sequence). The CDR3 has 13 amino acids. V gave up 4 bases and J gave up 6 bases, with 13 bases separating them. The CDR3 reads CASSSSVLGEQYF. The CDR3 bases are TGTGCCAGCAGCTCCTCGGTGCTAGGCGAGCAGTACTTC.

The chain uses TRBV27 and TRBJ2-1, with 9 bases aligning to TRBD2. Trimming at V came to 7 bases and at J to 6 bases, leaving 19 bases not matched to a gene. Germline CDR1 MNHEY, CDR2 SMNVEV (reference sequence). The length of the CDR3 is 18 residues. CDR3: CASKGLAGVFVNFNEQFF. CDR3 coding DNA: TGTGCCAGCAAGGGGTTAGCGGGAGTTTTTGTAAACTTCAATGAGCAGTTCTTC.

The V gene is TRBV5-1, the J gene TRBJ2-5; TRBD1 matches at 10 bases. The CDR3 totals 14 residues. The V and J ends lost 4 bases and 4 bases, in that order; junction bases with no gene match: 4. From germline, CDR1 is SGHRS and CDR2 YFSETQ. The CDR3 DNA reads TGCGCCAGCAGCAAGAGGACAGGGGGAGAGACCCAGTACTTC. It encodes CASSKRTGGETQYF.

The CDR3 is CASIIGGTDTQYF. The CDR3 DNA reads as TGTGCCAGCATTATCGGCGGGACAGATACGCAGTATTTT. The chain uses TRBV5-6 and TRBJ2-3, with D possibly matching TRBD2 (5 bases). This CDR3 has 13 amino acids. The V and J ends lost 6 bases and 3 bases respectively, with 11 bases between them. CDR1 SGHDT and CDR2 YYEEEE come from the germline V gene. The full variable domain, rest sourced from reference TRBV5-6 and TRBJ2-3, is DAGVTQSPTHLIKTRGQQVTLRCSPKSGHDTVSWYQQALGQGPQFIFQYYEEEERQRGNFPDRFSGHQFPNYSSELNVNALLLGDSALYLCASIIGGTDTQYFGPGTRLTVL.

In the case of this clone: This specimen includes other DNA sequences encoding the same CDR3. This chain uses TRBV7-2 with TRBJ2-1; 7 bases are shared with TRBD2. CDR3 length: 12 amino acids. V trimming: 2 bases; J trimming: 10 bases; junction bases outside the gene matches: 2. The germline V gene encodes CDR1 SGHTA and CDR2 FQGNSA. DNA of the CDR3: TGTGCCAGCAGCTTAATCGGGGGGGAGCAGTTCTTC. It is translated as CASSLIGGEQFF.

The chain joins TRBV7-9 to TRBJ2-2, with D tentatively TRBD1 (6 bases). Germline CDR1 is SEHNR and CDR2 is FQNEAQ (reference sequence). This CDR3 is 17 amino acids long. V was clipped by 2 bases and J by 3 bases, with 16 bases between them. The chain's CDR3 is CASSLPRTWTDTGELFF. CDR3 DNA: TGTGCCAGCAGCTTACCCCGGACCTGGACAGACACCGGGGAGCTGTTTTTT.

CDR3 protein: CASSVRGPGTDTQYF. Here the CDR3 DNA reads TGTGCCAGTAGTGTGCGGGGTCCGGGCACAGATACGCAGTATTTT. The rearrangement joins TRBV19 to TRBJ2-3; D is possibly TRBD2 (6 bases). V gave up 5 bases and J gave up 1 base, with 13 bases separating them. CDR1 is LNHDA, CDR2 SQIVND, per germline (reference sequence). The CDR3 contains 15 residues. The variable domain in full, completed from reference TRBV19 and TRBJ2-3, reads DGGITQSPKYLFRKEGQNVTLSCEQNLNHDAMYWYRQDPGQGLRLIYYSQIVNDFQKGDIAEGYSVSREKKESFPLTVTSAQKNPTAFYLCASSVRGPGTDTQYFGPGTRLTVL.

The chain recombines TRBV5-6 with TRBJ1-1, with a tentative D call TRBD1 (5 bases). The CDR3 runs to 16 residues. Germline V CDR1 and CDR2: SGHDT, YYEEEE. V lost 0 bases, J lost 0 bases, and 12 bases lay in between. The CDR3 DNA reads as TGTGCCAGCAGCTTGGCGGCAGGGTCGATGAACACTGAAGCTTTCTTT. This encodes CASSLAAGSMNTEAFF.

The rearrangement links TRBV5-1 to TRBJ2-7, with 8 bases identical to TRBD2. V lost 0 bases, J lost 0 bases, and 2 bases stayed unmatched. Germline lookup yields CDR1 SGHRS and CDR2 YFSETQ. This CDR3 has 15 amino acids. CDR3 in DNA: TGCGCCAGCAGCTTGGAACTAGCGGACTCCTACGAGCAGTACTTC. This translates into CASSLELADSYEQYF.

This rearrangement joins TRBV7-2 to TRBJ2-2; TRBD1 aligns across 8 bases. After removal of 2 bases from V and 10 bases from J, the junction contained 12 bases not matched to a gene. The CDR3 loop spans 16 amino acids. From germline, CDR1 is SGHTA and CDR2 FQGNSA. The CDR3: CASSLPRTGIAKELFF. The DNA for the CDR3 is TGTGCCAGCAGCTTACCCCGGACAGGGATTGCGAAGGAGCTGTTTTTT.

To note about this clone: Other DNA sequences in this specimen translate into the identical CDR3. The chain employs TRBV5-1 and TRBJ2-3, with unresolved D. V lost 2 bases to trimming and J lost 0 bases, with 10 bases between them. The CDR3 consists of 15 residues. Germline V gives CDR1 SGHRS, CDR2 YFSETQ. The chain's CDR3 is CASSLASLSTDTQYF. The CDR3 DNA reads as TGCGCCAGCAGCTTAGCGAGCCTAAGCACAGATACGCAGTATTTT.

This clone showed up just once. This chain connects TRBV3-1 (or the pseudogene TRBV3-2) to TRBJ2-2; 8 bases line up with TRBD1. Germline lookup yields CDR1 LGHDT and CDR2 YNNKEL (reference sequence). V lost 4 bases and J lost 7; bases outside the gene matches: 5. CDR3 size: 14 residues. CDR3 nucleotides: TGTGCCAGCAGCCGGCAGGGGGCGGTCGGGGAGCTGTTTTTT. This encodes CASSRQGAVGELFF.

This sequence joins TRBV9 and TRBJ2-3; D is perhaps TRBD2 (5 bases). V was trimmed by 2 bases and J by 2 bases, leaving 12 bases between them. The CDR3 consists of 15 residues. The germline CDR1 and CDR2 sequences are SGDLS and YYNGEE. The CDR3 is CASSVAGISTDTQYF. The CDR3 bases are TGTGCCAGCAGCGTGGCGGGTATTTCCACAGATACGCAGTATTTT. The full variable domain, rest sourced from reference TRBV9 and TRBJ2-3, is DSGVTQTPKHLITATGQRVTLRCSPRSGDLSVYWYQQSLDQGLQFLIQYYNGEERAKGNILERFSAQQFPDLHSELNLSSLELGDSALYFCASSVAGISTDTQYFGPGTRLTVL.

The CDR3: CASSDFASEKLFF. The CDR3 DNA is TGTGCCAGTAGTGACTTTGCGTCTGAAAAACTGTTTTTT. The chain links TRBV19 to TRBJ1-4, with D unresolved. Looked up from germline, CDR1 is LNHDA and CDR2 is SQIVND (reference sequence). V was trimmed by 5 bases and J by 7 bases, leaving 11 bases between them. The CDR3 covers 13 residues.